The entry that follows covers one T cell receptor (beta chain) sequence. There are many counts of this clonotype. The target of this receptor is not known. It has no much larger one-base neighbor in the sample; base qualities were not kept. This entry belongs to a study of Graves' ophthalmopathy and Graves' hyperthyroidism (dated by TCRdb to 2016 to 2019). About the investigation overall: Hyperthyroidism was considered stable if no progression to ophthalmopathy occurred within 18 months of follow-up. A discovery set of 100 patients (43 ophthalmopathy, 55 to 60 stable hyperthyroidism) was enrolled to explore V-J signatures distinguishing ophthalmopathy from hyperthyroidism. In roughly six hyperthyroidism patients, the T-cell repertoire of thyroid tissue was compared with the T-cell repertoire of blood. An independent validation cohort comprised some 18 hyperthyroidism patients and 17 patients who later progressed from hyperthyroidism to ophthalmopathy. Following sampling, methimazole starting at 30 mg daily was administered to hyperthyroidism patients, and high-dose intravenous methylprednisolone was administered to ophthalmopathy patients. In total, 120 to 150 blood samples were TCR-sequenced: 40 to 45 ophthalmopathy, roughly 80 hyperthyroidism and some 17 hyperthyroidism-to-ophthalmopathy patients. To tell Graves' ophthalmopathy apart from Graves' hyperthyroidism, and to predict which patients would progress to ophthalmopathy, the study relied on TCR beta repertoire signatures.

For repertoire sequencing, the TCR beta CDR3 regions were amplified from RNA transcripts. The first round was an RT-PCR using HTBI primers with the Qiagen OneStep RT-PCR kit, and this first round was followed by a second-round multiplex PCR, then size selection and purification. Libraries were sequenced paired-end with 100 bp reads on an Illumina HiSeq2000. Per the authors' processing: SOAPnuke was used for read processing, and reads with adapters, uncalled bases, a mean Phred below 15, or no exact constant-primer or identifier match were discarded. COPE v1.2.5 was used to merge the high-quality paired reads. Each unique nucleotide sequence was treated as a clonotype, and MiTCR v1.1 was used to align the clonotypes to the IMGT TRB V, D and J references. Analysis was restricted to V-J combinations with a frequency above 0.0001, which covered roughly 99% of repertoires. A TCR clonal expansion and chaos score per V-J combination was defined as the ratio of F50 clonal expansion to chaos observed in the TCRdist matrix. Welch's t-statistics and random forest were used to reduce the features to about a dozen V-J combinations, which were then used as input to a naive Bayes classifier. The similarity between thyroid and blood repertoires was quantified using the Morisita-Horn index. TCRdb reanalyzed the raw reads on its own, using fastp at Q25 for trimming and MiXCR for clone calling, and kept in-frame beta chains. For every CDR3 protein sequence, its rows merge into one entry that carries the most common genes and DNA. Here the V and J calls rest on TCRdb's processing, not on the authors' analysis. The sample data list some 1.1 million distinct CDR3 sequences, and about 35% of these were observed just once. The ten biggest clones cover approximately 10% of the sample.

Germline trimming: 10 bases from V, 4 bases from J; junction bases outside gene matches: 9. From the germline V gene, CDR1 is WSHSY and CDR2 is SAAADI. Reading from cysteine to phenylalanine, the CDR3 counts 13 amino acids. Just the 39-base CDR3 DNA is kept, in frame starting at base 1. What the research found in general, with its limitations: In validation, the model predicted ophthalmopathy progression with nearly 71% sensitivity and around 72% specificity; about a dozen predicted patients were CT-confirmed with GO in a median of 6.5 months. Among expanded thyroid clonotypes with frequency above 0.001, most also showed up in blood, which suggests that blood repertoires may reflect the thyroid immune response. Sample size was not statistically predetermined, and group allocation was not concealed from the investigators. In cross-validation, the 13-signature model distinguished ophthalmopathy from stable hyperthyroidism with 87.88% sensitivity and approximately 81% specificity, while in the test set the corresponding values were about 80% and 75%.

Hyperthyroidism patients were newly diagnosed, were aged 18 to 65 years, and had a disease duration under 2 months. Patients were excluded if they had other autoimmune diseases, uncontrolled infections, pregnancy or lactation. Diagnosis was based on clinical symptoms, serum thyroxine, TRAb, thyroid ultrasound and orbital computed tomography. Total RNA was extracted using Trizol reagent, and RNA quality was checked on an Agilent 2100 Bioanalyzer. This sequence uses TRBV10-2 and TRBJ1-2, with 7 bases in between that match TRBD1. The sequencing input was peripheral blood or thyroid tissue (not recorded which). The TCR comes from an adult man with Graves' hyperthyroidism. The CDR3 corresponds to CATRQGVAYGYTF. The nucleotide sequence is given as TGCGCCACCCGACAGGGCGTCGCCTATGGCTACACCTTC.